The 20 T cell receptor delta chains below come from one sample, sequenced in a study of gamma delta lymphoproliferative disorders and STAT genes. TCRdb re-analyzed the multiplex PCR reads via CATT. Among 4,000 or so delta-chain clones listed, 0.9% to 1.1% were seen once. PBMCs from patients and controls supplied the genomic DNA for sequencing. The sample taken for sequencing was blood. These receptors originate from a human donor in good health.

This clone was counted between two and nine times. This DNA's translation differs at residue 3 from TCRdb's protein, which comes from a much larger clone; a read error is likely, and the protein shown is translated from the DNA. The chain carries TRDV1 and TRDJ1; 11 bases agree with TRDD3. Germline-derived CDR1 and CDR2 are TSWWSYY and QGS. This CDR3 has 19 residues. CDR3 in amino acids: CAFGELSYPGGYFGDKLIF. The CDR3 DNA is TGTGCTTTTGGGGAACTGTCCTACCCTGGGGGATACTTTGGCGATAAACTCATCTTT.

A remark on this clone: For this DNA, TCRdb reports the protein of a much larger clone, which diverges at residue 5, most likely from a read error; the protein presented here is translated directly from the DNA. The chain links TRDV3 to TRDJ1; D perhaps matches TRDD3 (6 bases). The CDR3 covers 14 residues. Trimming took 3 bases from V and 3 from J, leaving 17 bases between them. Germline loops: CDR1 TVYSNPD, CDR2 GDNSRS (reference sequence). The CDR3 is CAFTAGGLADKLIF. CDR3 in DNA: TGTGCCTTCACTGCGGGGGGACTGGCCGATAAACTCATCTTT. The whole variable domain, filled in from reference TRDV3 and TRDJ1, reads CDKVTQSSPDQTVASGSEVVLLCTYDTVYSNPDLFWYRIRPDYSFQFVFYGDNSRSEGADFTQGRFSVKHILTQKAFHLVISPVRTEDSATYYCAFTAGGLADKLIFGKGTRVTVEP.

Details on this clone: TCRdb's protein for this DNA is that of a much larger clone and differs from the translation at residue 8, likely a read error; the protein shown is the DNA translation. The chain combines TRDV2 with TRDJ1; maybe TRDD3 (5 bases). Trimming removed 3 bases at V and 1 base at J, with 14 bases between. Germline V gives CDR1 GEAIGNYY, CDR2 EKD. The CDR3 length is 15 residues. In DNA form, the CDR3 reads TGTGCCTGTGACCAATTGGGGACACTCACCGATAAACTCATCTTT. As protein: CACDQLGTLTDKLIF.

This clone was observed a few times. With only one base between it and a far larger clone, this is likely a read error. J is TRDJ1 and V is TRDV1, with TRDD3 identical over 13 bases. Germline V CDR1 and CDR2: TSWWSYY, QGS. This CDR3 is 24 amino acids long. The CDR3 nucleotides are TGTGCTCCTGGGGATGCCCGCTCCTACGGCCGGCCTTACTGGGGGATACGGTACACCGATAAACTCATCTTT. This sequence encodes CAPGDARSYGRPYWGIRYTDKLIF.

Details on this clone: With only one base between it and a far larger clone, this is likely a read error. The rearrangement uses TRDV1 and TRDJ1; TRDD3 agrees at 9 bases. This CDR3 is 21 amino acids long. V lost 2 bases to trimming and J lost 0 bases; unmatched junction nucleotides: 19. The germline V gene has CDR1 TSWWSYY and CDR2 QGS. CDR3 nucleotide sequence: TGTGCTCTTGGGGAATCTCCCCGCTGGGGGATGCGAGAAGAGTACACCGATAAACTCATCTTT. Encoded protein: CALGESPRWGMREEYTDKLIF.

This clone was picked up a small number of times. TCRdb's entry gives the protein of a much larger clone, which mismatches this DNA's translation at residue 3, likely from a read error; the protein reported here is translated from the DNA. This chain's CDR3 is CARDAVVTEGPSGKLIF. The CDR3 DNA sequence: TGTGCCCGTGACGCCGTTGTTACTGAGGGACCCAGCGGTAAACTCATCTTT. The chain uses TRDV2 and TRDJ1, with D uncertain. This CDR3 has 17 residues. Per the germline V gene, CDR1 is GEAIGNYY and CDR2 is EKD.

As to this clone: The protein TCRdb gives is from a much larger clone and does not agree with this DNA's translation at residue 7, likely a read error; the protein shown here comes from the DNA. V usage is TRDV3 and J usage is TRDJ1; 8 positions match TRDD3. From germline, CDR1 is TVYSNPD and CDR2 GDNSRS (reference sequence). This CDR3 region has 18 residues. Trimming took 2 bases from V and 3 from J; bases not matched to a gene: 20. CDR3 protein: CAFPFRPPWGYHSDKLIF. CDR3 in DNA: TGTGCCTTTCCCTTCCGACCCCCCTGGGGATACCATTCCGATAAACTCATCTTT.

On this clone: TCRdb's protein for this DNA is that of a much larger clone and differs from the translation at residue 13, likely a read error; the protein shown is the DNA translation. V is TRDV2 and J is TRDJ1; the match to TRDD3 covers 11 bases. The length of the CDR3 is 18 residues. Trimming at V came to 0 bases and at J to 3 bases, leaving 11 bases not matched to a gene. CDR1 and CDR2 (germline): GEAIGNYY, EKD. This chain's CDR3 is CACDTVLGDTDGADKLIF. CDR3 bases: TGTGCCTGTGACACCGTTCTGGGGGATACTGATGGAGCCGATAAACTCATCTTT.

The sample holds a few counts of this clone. The likely explanation is a read error, given a far larger clone one base away. The sample contains more than one DNA sequence encoding this CDR3. The chain is built from TRDV2 and TRDJ1; 9 bases align to TRDD3. With V trimmed by 1 base and J by 4 bases, 21 bases remained unmatched. The CDR3 length is 20 residues. Germline CDR1 GEAIGNYY, CDR2 EKD. The CDR3 region is CACDTLLKSGDTERGDKLIF. The CDR3 nucleotides read TGTGCCTGTGACACTCTTCTGAAGTCAGGGGATACGGAGCGTGGCGATAAACTCATCTTT.

Relative to its sample, this clone is large. The sample carries other DNA sequences with the same CDR3. The chain recombines TRDV2 with TRDJ1; 10 nucleotides match TRDD3. Germline assignment: CDR1 GEAIGNYY and CDR2 EKD. Unmatched junction bases numbered 15, after V lost 0 bases and J lost 9 bases. There are 17 residues in the CDR3. The CDR3 here is CACDTVGTGGSTGELIF. CDR3 coding DNA: TGTGCCTGTGACACCGTGGGGACTGGGGGATCCACGGGGGAACTCATCTTT.

Notes on this clone: The translation of this DNA and the TCRdb protein of a much larger clone differ at residue 11, probably owing to a read error; the protein shown here is translated from the DNA. The chain uses TRDV2 and TRDJ1; TRDD3 aligns across 8 bases. Germline V gene data show CDR1 as GEAIGNYY and CDR2 as EKD. The CDR3 extends over 17 amino acids. The junction had 8 bases not matched to a gene; V was cut back by 0 bases and J by 0 bases. This CDR3 is CACDTLTLGEHTDKLIF. The CDR3, as DNA: TGTGCCTGTGACACCCTAACTCTGGGGGAGCACACCGATAAACTCATCTTT.

Details on this clone: Only one base separates this from a far larger clonotype, so it likely reflects a read error. This sample also contains other DNA sequences that code for the same CDR3. DNA for the CDR3: TGTGCTCTTGGGGAACTGTCTTACCCTGGGGGATACTTTGGCGATAAACTCATCTTT. This codes for CALGELSYPGGYFGDKLIF. The chain is built from TRDV1 and TRDJ1, with TRDD3 matching 11 bases. CDR3 size: 19 residues. The germline V gene has CDR1 TSWWSYY and CDR2 QGS. Trimming took 0 bases from V and 4 from J; bases not matched to a gene: 13.

In its sample, this clone ranks as medium-sized. This chain links TRDV2 with TRDJ1; 11 bases agree with TRDD3. Unmatched junction bases numbered 17, after V lost 0 bases and J lost 3 bases. Germline CDR1 and CDR2: GEAIGNYY and EKD. This CDR3 has 20 residues. The DNA for the CDR3 is TGTGCCTGTGACACCGTAGGAGTGGGGGATACGGTGAAGGGCGCCGATAAACTCATCTTT. This codes for CACDTVGVGDTVKGADKLIF.

This clone was found a few times. The V gene is TRDV1, the J gene TRDJ1; 11 nucleotides agree with TRDD3. The J segment lost 7 bases and the V segment lost 4 bases, leaving 23 bases of the junction unmatched. This CDR3 has 20 residues. In germline, CDR1 is TSWWSYY, CDR2 QGS. The CDR3: CALGAPLPEAGGYRLGKLIF. The CDR3 nucleotides read TGTGCTCTTGGGGCACCCCTTCCGGAGGCTGGGGGATACAGGTTAGGTAAACTCATCTTT.

Points on this clone: Translating this DNA gives a protein that differs at residue 11 from the TCRdb one, which belongs to a much larger clone; a read error is likely, and the protein shown is this translation. V usage is TRDV3 and J usage is TRDJ1; 12 nucleotides line up with TRDD3. The V and J ends lost 3 bases and 4 bases, in that order; junction bases with no gene match: 12. Germline CDR1 TVYSNPD, CDR2 GDNSRS (reference sequence). The CDR3 runs 16 residues. The CDR3 loop reads CALRHFWGIRIDKLIF. CDR3 coding DNA: TGTGCCTTAAGGCATTTCTGGGGGATACGCATCGATAAACTCATCTTT.

Notes on this clone: TCRdb has a much larger clone's protein, which differs at residue 3 from the translation of this DNA, likely because of a read error; what is shown is the protein translated from the DNA. The chain recombines TRDV2 with TRDJ2, with 10 positions matching TRDD3. The CDR3 length is 15 residues. Germline V lookup: CDR1 GEAIGNYY, CDR2 EKD. The CDR3 DNA reads as TGTGCCCGTGACAGGATGGGGGATACAACAGCACAACTCTTCTTT. It specifies CARDRMGDTTAQLFF.

This clone was observed a few times. The translation of this DNA and the TCRdb protein of a much larger clone differ at residue 5, probably owing to a read error; the protein shown here is translated from the DNA. J is TRDJ1 and V is TRDV2; the D is unclear. The ends were cut back, 3 bases at V and 2 bases at J, with 18 bases in the middle. This CDR3 comprises 16 residues. Germline-derived CDR1 and CDR2 are GEAIGNYY and EKD. The CDR3 loop reads CACDSVGFRETDKLIF. CDR3 coding DNA: TGTGCCTGTGACTCGGTAGGGTTCCGGGAGACCGATAAACTCATCTTT.

This clone was recorded a few times. A much more abundant neighbour one base away suggests this may be a read error. In the same sample, other DNA sequences code for this CDR3. V usage is TRDV1 and J usage is TRDJ1; D is perhaps TRDD2 or TRDD3 (9 bases each). CDR3 length: 24 amino acids. Germline CDR1 reads TSWWSYY; CDR2 reads QGS. CDR3: CALGNFSPNGLPTTGGQYTDKLIF. DNA of the CDR3: TGTGCCCTTGGGAATTTTTCCCCAAACGGCCTTCCTACTACTGGGGGACAGTACACCGATAAACTCATCTTT.

Concerning this clone: TCRdb lists the protein of a much larger clone for this DNA, which differs at residue 6, so this is likely a read error; the protein given here is translated from the DNA itself. V usage is TRDV2 and J usage is TRDJ3; 7 positions agree with TRDD3. The CDR3 length is 19 residues. With V trimmed by 1 base and J by 0 bases, 8 bases remained unmatched. Germline CDR1 GEAIGNYY, CDR2 EKD. The CDR3 sequence is CACDTEGYRSSWDTRQMFF. The CDR3 DNA sequence: TGTGCCTGTGACACGGAGGGATACAGGAGCTCCTGGGACACCCGACAGATGTTTTTC.

This clone was observed a handful of times. The TCRdb record carries a much larger clone's protein, which differs from this DNA's translation at residue 4; a read error is the likely cause, and the protein listed here is the DNA translation. This chain connects TRDV2 to TRDJ1; possible D gene TRDD3, 5 bases. The ends were cut back, 5 bases at V and 0 bases at J, with 15 bases in the middle. Germline assignment: CDR1 GEAIGNYY and CDR2 EKD. The CDR3 contains 15 residues. As DNA, the CDR3 is TGTGCCTGTGGCACATTACTGGAGAACACCGATAAACTCATCTTT. Its translation is CACGTLLENTDKLIF.